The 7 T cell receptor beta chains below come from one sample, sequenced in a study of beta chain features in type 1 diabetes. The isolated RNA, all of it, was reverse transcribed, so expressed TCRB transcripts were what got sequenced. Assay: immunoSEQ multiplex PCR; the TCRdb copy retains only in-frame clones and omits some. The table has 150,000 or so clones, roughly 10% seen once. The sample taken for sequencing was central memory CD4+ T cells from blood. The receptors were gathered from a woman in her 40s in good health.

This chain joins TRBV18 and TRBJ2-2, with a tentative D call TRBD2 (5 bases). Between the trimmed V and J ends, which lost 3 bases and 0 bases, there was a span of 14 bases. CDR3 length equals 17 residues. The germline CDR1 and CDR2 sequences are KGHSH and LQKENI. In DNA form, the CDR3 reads TGTGCCAGCTCACCCCGAGCCCCGGGGACGAACACCGGGGAGCTGTTTTTT. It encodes CASSPRAPGTNTGELFF. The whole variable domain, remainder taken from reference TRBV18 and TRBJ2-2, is NAGVMQNPRHLVRRRGQEARLRCSPMKGHSHVYWYRQLPEEGLKFMVYLQKENIIDESGMPKERFSAEFPKEGPSILRIQQVVRGDSAAYFCASSPRAPGTNTGELFFGEGSRLTVL.

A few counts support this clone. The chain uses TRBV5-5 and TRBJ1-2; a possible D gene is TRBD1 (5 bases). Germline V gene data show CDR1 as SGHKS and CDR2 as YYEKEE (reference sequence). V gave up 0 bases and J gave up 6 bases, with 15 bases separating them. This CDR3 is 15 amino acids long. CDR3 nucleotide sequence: TGTGCCAGCAGCTTGGACGGCGGACGGGGGGATGGCTACACCTTC. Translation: CASSLDGGRGDGYTF. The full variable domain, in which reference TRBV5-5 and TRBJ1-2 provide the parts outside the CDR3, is DAGVTQSPTHLIKTRGQQVTLRCSPISGHKSVSWYQQVLGQGPQFIFQYYEKEERGRGNFPDRFSARQFPNYSSELNVNALLLGDSALYLCASSLDGGRGDGYTFGSGTRLTVV.

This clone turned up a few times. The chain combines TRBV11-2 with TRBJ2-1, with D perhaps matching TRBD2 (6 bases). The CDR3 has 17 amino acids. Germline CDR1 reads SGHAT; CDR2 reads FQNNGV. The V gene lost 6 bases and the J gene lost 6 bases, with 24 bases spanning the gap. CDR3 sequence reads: CASRGLTADSSLNEQFF. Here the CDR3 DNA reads TGTGCCAGCAGGGGACTCACGGCTGACAGCTCCCTCAATGAGCAGTTCTTC.

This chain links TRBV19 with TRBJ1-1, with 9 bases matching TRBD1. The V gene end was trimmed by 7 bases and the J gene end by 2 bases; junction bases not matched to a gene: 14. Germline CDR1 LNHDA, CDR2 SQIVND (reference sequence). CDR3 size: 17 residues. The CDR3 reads CASKGTGLYPLNTEAFF. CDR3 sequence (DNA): TGTGCCAGTAAAGGGACAGGGCTATACCCACTCAACACTGAAGCTTTCTTT.

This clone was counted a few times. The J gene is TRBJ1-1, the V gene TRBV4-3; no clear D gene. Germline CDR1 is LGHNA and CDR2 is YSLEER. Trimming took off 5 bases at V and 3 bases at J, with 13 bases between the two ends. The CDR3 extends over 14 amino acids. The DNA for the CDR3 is TGCGCCAGCAGCGGAGTCTTGCTTGACACTGAAGCTTTCTTT. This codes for CASSGVLLDTEAFF.

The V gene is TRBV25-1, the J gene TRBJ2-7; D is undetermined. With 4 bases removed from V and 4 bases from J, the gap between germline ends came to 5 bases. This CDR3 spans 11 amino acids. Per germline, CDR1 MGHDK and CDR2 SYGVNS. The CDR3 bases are TGTGCCAGCAGTGCCCGTTACGAGCAGTACTTC. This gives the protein CASSARYEQYF.

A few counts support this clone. The CDR3 coding sequence is TGCGCCAGCAGTGAGCACGGAGGAGAGACCCAGTACTTC. Translating it yields CASSEHGGETQYF. The chain combines TRBV10-1 with TRBJ2-5; the D gene is possibly TRBD2 (5 bases). CDR1 is WNHNN, CDR2 SYGVQD, per germline (reference sequence). V lost 2 bases to trimming and J lost 4 bases, with 8 bases between them. This CDR3 contains 13 residues.